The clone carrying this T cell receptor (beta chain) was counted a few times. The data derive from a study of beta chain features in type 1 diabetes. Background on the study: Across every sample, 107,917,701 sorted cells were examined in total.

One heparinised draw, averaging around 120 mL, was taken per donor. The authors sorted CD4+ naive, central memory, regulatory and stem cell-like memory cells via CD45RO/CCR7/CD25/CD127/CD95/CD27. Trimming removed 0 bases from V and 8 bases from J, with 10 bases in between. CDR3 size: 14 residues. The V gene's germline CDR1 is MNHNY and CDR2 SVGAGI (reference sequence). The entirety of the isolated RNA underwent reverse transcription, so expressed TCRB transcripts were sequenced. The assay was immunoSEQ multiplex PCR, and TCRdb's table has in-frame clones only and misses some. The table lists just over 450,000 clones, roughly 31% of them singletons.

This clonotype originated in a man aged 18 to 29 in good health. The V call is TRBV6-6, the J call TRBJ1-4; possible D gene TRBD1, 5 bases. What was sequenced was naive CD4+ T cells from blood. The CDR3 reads CASSYSIQGEKLFF. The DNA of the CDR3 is TGTGCCAGCAGTTACTCCATCCAGGGAGAAAAACTGTTTTTT.